A single T cell receptor (beta chain) is shown here with its context. In the study's own analysis: Amplification from reference gene primers served as the basis for estimated nucleated cell counts. The repertoire was sequenced with immunoSEQ multiplex PCR; TCRdb's copy has only in-frame clones and lacks some. That table gives V, J and clone size, and the DNA gave D and trimming. There are 120,000 to 150,000 clones in the sample; about 90% occur only once, and roughly 2.1% lies in the top ten. This sample was included in a study of blood T cell repertoires in COVID-19. On the study more broadly: T cells, B-cell-depleted T cells, or PBMCs supplied cDNA or gDNA.

The germline gives CDR1 SGHRS, CDR2 YFSETQ. The CDR3 length is 13 residues. V was trimmed by 0 bases and J by 3 bases, leaving 7 bases between them. The sequenced sample consisted of peripheral blood. This sequence originates from a human donor in a cohort sampled during active COVID-19. This chain joins TRBV5-1 and TRBJ2-7; D uncertain. The CDR3 sequence: CASSLGLIYEQYF. For the CDR3, the DNA is TGCGCCAGCAGCTTGGGTCTAATCTACGAGCAGTACTTC.